The clone carrying this TCR beta chain was picked up many times. Its antigen remains unknown. This specimen comes from a study of T cell repertoires in cytomegalovirus infection. TCRdb re-called the reads with MiXCR, one entry per CDR3 protein. The table includes about a million distinct CDR3 sequences, roughly 30% detected once. The sequenced sample was cultured CD8+ T cells from PBMCs, obtained from culture after CMV antigen stimulation. The source is a human donor in good health (CMV status not recorded). Some clones in this sample may be carry-over from other donors' samples.

The CDR3 reads CASSPEKYGYTF. As DNA, the CDR3 is TGTGCCAGCAGCCCTGAGAAGTATGGCTACACCTTC. The genes are TRBV12-3 or TRBV12-4 and TRBJ1-2, with D unclear. CDR3 length equals 12 residues. V lost 6 bases to trimming and J lost 5 bases, with 10 bases between them.